This T cell receptor beta chain was documented in a study of blood T cell repertoires in COVID-19. At the level of the study: The United States, Italy and Spain supplied acute and convalescent COVID-19 samples. PBMCs, B-cell-depleted T cells, or T cells were the source of the cDNA or gDNA that made up the material.

Per the original methods: Cell counts per sample came from amplifying reference gene primers. Some clones are missing from TCRdb's copy, which holds only in-frame ones; the method was immunoSEQ multiplex PCR. V and J calls plus clone size are reproduced from that table; the DNA served to infer D and trimming. The profile covers about 200,000 clones, with about 82% appearing a single time and around 1% taken by the ten largest. Patients at the Seattle site were enrolled during active infection and followed longitudinally. Deletions cut 0 bases from V and 1 base from J, with 12 bases between. Germline-derived CDR1 and CDR2 are ENHRY and SYGVKD. This CDR3 is 16 amino acids long.

J is TRBJ1-1 and V is TRBV10-3; tentatively, D is TRBD1 (6 bases). The sequence came from a man between 60 and 75 years old with COVID-19, enrolled during active disease. Sequencing input: peripheral blood. CDR3 protein: CAISESREGGNTEAFF. CDR3 nucleotide sequence: TGTGCCATCAGTGAGTCAAGGGAGGGGGGGAACACTGAAGCTTTCTTT.